This TCR beta chain was sequenced for a study of blood T cell repertoires in COVID-19. Study-wide context: T cells, B-cell-depleted T cells, or PBMCs provided the cDNA or gDNA that served as material.

V gave up 9 bases and J gave up 1 base; unmatched junction bases: 5. The CDR3 length is 14 residues. Per the germline V gene, CDR1 is ENHRY and CDR2 is SYGVKD. Self-reported history from a screening survey and questionnaire set each donor's cohort. Each recovered donor of Cohort 3 presented with two negative PCRs, clearance, or symptom resolution. How the authors handled the data: The assay estimated nucleated cells by amplifying reference gene primers. This table comes from immunoSEQ multiplex PCR, and its TCRdb copy is limited to in-frame clones, with some not included. V and J calls and clone size are given by that table; D and trimming were obtained from the DNA. The table shows 250,000 to 400,000 clones, with roughly 90% occurring only once.

What was sequenced was PBMCs or T cells enriched from blood (not recorded which). The V gene is TRBV10-3, the J gene TRBJ2-7, with TRBD1 matching 11 bases. The clonotype comes from a man between 60 and 75 years old who had recovered from COVID-19. In DNA, the CDR3 is TGTGCCATGGGGACAGGGGGAAATTCCTACGAGCAGTACTTC. Translating gives CAMGTGGNSYEQYF.